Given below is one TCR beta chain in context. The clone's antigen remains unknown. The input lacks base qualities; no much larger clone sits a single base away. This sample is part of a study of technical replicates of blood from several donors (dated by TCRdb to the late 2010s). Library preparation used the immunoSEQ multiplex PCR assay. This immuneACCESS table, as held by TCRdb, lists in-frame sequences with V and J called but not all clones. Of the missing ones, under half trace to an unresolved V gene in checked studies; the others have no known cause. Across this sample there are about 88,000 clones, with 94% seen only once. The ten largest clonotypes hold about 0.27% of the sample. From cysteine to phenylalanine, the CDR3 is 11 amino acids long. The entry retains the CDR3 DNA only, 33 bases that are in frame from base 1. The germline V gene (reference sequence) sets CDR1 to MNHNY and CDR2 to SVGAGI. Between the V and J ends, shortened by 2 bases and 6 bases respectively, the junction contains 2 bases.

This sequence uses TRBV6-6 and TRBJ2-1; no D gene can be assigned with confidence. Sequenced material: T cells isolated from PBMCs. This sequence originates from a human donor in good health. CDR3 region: CASSYLNEQFF. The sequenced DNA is TGTGCCAGCAGTTACCTCAATGAGCAGTTCTTC.